This T cell receptor beta chain was retrieved from a study of OX40 agonist ivuxolimab in advanced cancers. Background on the study: Mean age about 60 years, range roughly 20 to 85; around 80% male. Findings and caveats of the study: Antigen specificity remained undetermined for the expanded peripheral T cells. Expanded clones tended on average to be more numerous among CD8+ T cells than CD4+.

Germline CDR1 and CDR2: SGDLS and YYNGEE. This CDR3 has 18 amino acids. V shed 2 bases and J 0 bases; nucleotides not matched to a gene: 10. About this clone: Its antigen is not identified.

Clones were sequenced by immunoSEQ multiplex PCR, and TCRdb holds only the in-frame ones, with some missing. Among some 80,000 clones listed, roughly four fifths were seen once. The sample in question was CD4+ or CD8+ T cells sorted from blood, obtained in a trial of the OX40 agonist ivuxolimab. This TCR derives from an adult with an advanced solid tumor such as melanoma, head and neck, liver or kidney cancer. The rearrangement joins TRBV9 to TRBJ2-2; 7 bases are a match to TRBD2. The CDR3 sequence is CASSVWAGEFANTGELFF. The CDR3 region has the DNA TGTGCCAGCAGCGTTTGGGCGGGAGAATTCGCGAACACCGGGGAGCTGTTTTTT.